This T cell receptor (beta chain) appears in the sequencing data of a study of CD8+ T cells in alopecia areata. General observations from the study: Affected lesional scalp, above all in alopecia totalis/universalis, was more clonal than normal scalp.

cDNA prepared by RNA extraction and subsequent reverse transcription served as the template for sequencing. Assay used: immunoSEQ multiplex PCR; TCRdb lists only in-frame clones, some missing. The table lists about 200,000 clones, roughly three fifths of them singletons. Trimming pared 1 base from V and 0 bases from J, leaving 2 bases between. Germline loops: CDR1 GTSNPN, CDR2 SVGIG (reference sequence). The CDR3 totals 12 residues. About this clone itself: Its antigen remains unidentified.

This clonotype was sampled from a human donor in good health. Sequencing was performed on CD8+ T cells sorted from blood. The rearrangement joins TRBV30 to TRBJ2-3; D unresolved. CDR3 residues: CAWSGSTDTQYF. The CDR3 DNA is TGTGCCTGGAGTGGCAGCACAGATACGCAGTATTTT.